The sequence of this T cell receptor beta chain was determined in a study of PD-1 blockade in classical Hodgkin lymphoma. This sample's time point: cycle 4 day 1 (C4D1), after five to seven weeks of nivolumab. After autologous stem cell transplantation all patients relapsed, and prior brentuximab vedotin exposure differed between cohorts. In regard to this clone: No antigen is known for it.

Study observations and caveats: Causes of the repertoire differences remain undefined, possibly disease activity or prior therapy. The baseline diversity of complete responders showed similarity to that of newly diagnosed patients.

Libraries were prepared by immunoSEQ multiplex PCR; TCRdb keeps only in-frame clonotypes and omits some of them. The sample carries 57,000 or so clones, about 90% recorded once. Germline CDR1 reads SGHRS; CDR2 reads YFSETQ. The V segment lost 3 bases and the J segment 4 bases; nucleotides outside the gene matches: 10. CDR3 length equals 16 residues. The source was peripheral blood mononuclear cells (PBMCs), collected before the fourth cycle of nivolumab. This receptor was taken from a human donor with classical Hodgkin lymphoma. The rearrangement uses TRBV5-1 and TRBJ2-5; 9 bases fit TRBD2. The CDR3 spells CASSSQAGGGLETQYF. The DNA for the CDR3 is TGCGCCAGCAGCTCCCAAGCGGGGGGCGGGTTAGAGACCCAGTACTTC.